This note documents a single TCR beta chain sequence. This clone was counted a single time. The antigen it binds to is not known. Qualities for individual bases were not recorded, and no much larger clone is one base off. For TCRbeta CDR3 sequencing, genomic DNA from the sorted cells was extracted using the QIAGEN DNeasy Blood and Tissue Kit. Through immunoSEQ, high-throughput TCRbeta CDR3 sequencing was done commercially, including PCR amplification with internal controls and bias correction. In the original analysis: Unique productive TCRbeta sequences were defined by CDR3 nucleotide sequence where primers matched, otherwise by CDR3 amino acid sequence with Vbeta and Jbeta genes. Sorting error was corrected by removing sequences shared between sorted populations at a frequency ratio of 2:1 or less, and the remaining shared sequences were assigned to the higher population. A sequence counted as donor-reactive if, in CFSE-low cells, the sequence had a frequency of at least 0.01% and was expanded at least 5-fold compared with unstimulated cells. Repertoire divergence was quantified by Jensen-Shannon divergence calculated from the top 100 TCRbeta sequences ranked by frequency. For any sample with multiple sequencing runs, sorting error was corrected in each run separately before the runs were pooled. The clones in this table, taken by TCRdb from immuneACCESS, are in-frame only. Not every clone is retained; where verified, under half of the shortfall comes from an unresolved V gene, and the cause of the rest is unknown. D and trimming were read from the DNA, whereas the V and J calls and clone size are those reported in that table. A total of about 60,000 clones appear in this sample, over 85% of them only once. Of the sample, approximately 9.9% falls within the top ten clones.

The sample is drawn from a study of Tregs in tolerant kidney transplant recipients (dated by TCRdb to the late 2010s). General notes on the study: Related donors were used in the transplants with nonmyeloablative bone marrow transplantation, and mixed chimerism was transient in the human trials. TCRbeta sequencing was used in the study to identify donor-specific regulatory T cells before combined kidney and bone marrow transplantation, and the identified cells were then tracked after transplant.

Study-wide findings and limitations: For some patients, the PCR primers changed as time went on, which meant samples from those patients could not be compared with one another at the nucleotide level. In tolerant patients, the expansion of donor-specific Tregs was greater than global Treg expansion, suggesting that the expansion was antigen-driven rather than nonspecific. Expanding Tregs with activated donor B cells appeared to identify the most biologically relevant and donor-specific TCRbeta repertoire. The study was constrained by small patient numbers, and validation of the findings is required in larger populations and under other immunosuppression protocols. Biological reproducibility was not directly assessed, although technical replication error appeared to be minimal.

V and J lose 4 bases and 7 bases, and a span of 14 bases separates them. The CDR3 holds 15 amino acids from the cysteine to the phenylalanine. Only CDR3 DNA is held: 45 bases, read in frame from base 1. The sample's time point label is to be understood as: blood sample drawn before combined kidney and bone marrow transplant. Thawed PBMCs were FACS-sorted into unstimulated Tregs (CD4+CD25+CD127-), CD4+ non-Tregs (CD4+CD25-), CD4 cells and CD8 cells. The patients were a few recipients of combined kidney and bone marrow transplants from the ITN036ST trial, and samples were available only from these trial subjects. Healthy control blood was processed to PBMCs by Ficoll density gradient and cryopreserved, and patient PBMCs were collected before and after transplant.

Here the chain combines TRBV6-7 and TRBJ1-6, and perhaps TRBD1 as D gene, on 6 matching bases. TRBV6-7 is an ORF for which the function is uncertain. Specimen: CD8+ T cells from blood, collected before the transplant. The TCR was taken from a human donor who received a combined kidney and bone marrow transplant. Read as DNA, the sequence is TGTGCCAGCAGTTTCTTCACAGGGCCGAATTCACCCCTCCACTTT. Its product reads: CASSFFTGPNSPLHF.